Listed below are T cell receptor beta chains from one sample, sequenced in a study of Tregs in tolerant kidney transplant recipients. Only in-frame clones appear in the TCRdb table, and some are missing; sequencing was by immunoSEQ multiplex PCR. The table shows 90,000 or so clones, with roughly 93% occurring only once. The source material was CD4+ T cells from blood (PBMCs), sampled 12 months after the transplant. The source of these receptors is a human patient who received a combined kidney and bone marrow transplant. These T cells may partly come from the graft donor. The CDR3 runs from the conserved cysteine through the conserved F or W. D genes are given only for firm matches. Clone sizes are given selectively: once, few, many, or a class where the clone is expanded.

J gene	CDR3 length	clone size	D gene	V gene	CDR3 protein	CDR3 DNA
TRBJ1-3	13	NA	NA	TRBV7-3	CASSLTEGNTIYF	TGTGCCAGCAGCTTAACGGAGGGGAACACCATATATTTT
TRBJ1-6	13	NA	NA	TRBV6-6	CASSYVTHSPLHF	TGTGCCAGCAGTTATGTTACACACTCACCCCTCCACTTT
TRBJ2-7	15	NA	NA	TRBV7-2	CASSLPPGHHYEQYF	TGTGCCAGCAGCTTACCCCCGGGACACCACTACGAGCAGTACTTC
TRBJ2-7	14	NA	NA	TRBV11-2	CASSLERGTYEQYF	TGTGCCAGCAGCTTAGAAAGGGGAACCTACGAGCAGTACTTC
TRBJ1-3	14	NA	NA	TRBV9	CASSAGISGNTIYF	TGTGCCAGCAGCGCCGGGATTTCTGGAAACACCATATATTTT
TRBJ2-7	15	NA	TRBD1	TRBV7-8	CASSADRGTAYEQYF	TGTGCCAGCAGTGCAGACAGGGGCACCGCCTACGAGCAGTACTTC
TRBJ2-2	15	NA	TRBD2	TRBV7-2	CASSLSGVNTGELFF	TGTGCCAGCAGCTTAAGCGGGGTGAACACCGGGGAGCTGTTTTTT
TRBJ2-4	10	NA	NA	TRBV20-1	CSALMNIQYF	TGCAGTGCCCTAATGAACATTCAGTACTTC
TRBJ1-2	12	NA	NA	TRBV29-1	CSASIPGMGYTF	TGCAGCGCCTCAATCCCAGGGATGGGCTACACCTTC
TRBJ2-1	16	NA	TRBD2	TRBV7-2	CASSLRGGDGGSEQFF	TGTGCCAGCAGCTTAAGGGGAGGGGACGGGGGAAGTGAGCAGTTCTTC
TRBJ1-2	14	NA	TRBD1	TRBV2	CASSVRQGYYGYTF	TGTGCCAGCAGCGTTAGACAGGGGTACTATGGCTACACCTTC
TRBJ2-5	16	NA	TRBD2	TRBV5-3	CARNNSERGERETQYF	TGTGCCAGAAACAATTCCGAGCGGGGGGAGCGGGAGACCCAGTACTTC
TRBJ2-1	14	NA	NA	TRBV7-3	CASSVGTLYNEQFF	TGTGCCAGCAGCGTCGGGACTCTCTACAATGAGCAGTTCTTC
TRBJ2-1	17	NA	TRBD2	TRBV14	CASSLRFTAGPYNEQFF	TGTGCCAGCAGTTTACGCTTTACAGCGGGACCCTACAATGAGCAGTTCTTC
TRBJ2-1	15	NA	TRBD2	TRBV7-2	CASSSTSGAYNEQFF	TGTGCCAGCAGCTCGACTAGCGGGGCCTACAATGAGCAGTTCTTC
TRBJ1-2	15	NA	NA	TRBV19	CASSMGSMGPDGYTF	TGTGCCAGTAGTATGGGGAGTATGGGTCCAGATGGCTACACCTTC
TRBJ1-2	14	NA	NA	TRBV5-1	CASSLTTGDYGYTF	TGCGCCAGCAGCTTGACGACAGGAGACTATGGCTACACCTTC
TRBJ2-1	14	NA	TRBD2	TRBV12-5	CASAGFLAGGSQFF	TGTGCTAGTGCTGGCTTTCTGGCGGGAGGGTCGCAGTTCTTC
TRBJ2-7	12	NA	NA	TRBV18	CASSRDNYEQYF	TGTGCCAGCTCAAGGGACAACTACGAGCAGTACTTC
TRBJ1-6	16	once	NA	TRBV27	CASSLSRWGPNSPLHF	TGTGCCAGCAGTTTATCGCGGTGGGGGCCGAATTCACCCCTCCACTTT
TRBJ2-2	16	NA	TRBD2	TRBV10-3	CAISEWTSGSPGELFF	TGTGCCATCAGTGAGTGGACTAGCGGGAGCCCCGGGGAGCTGTTTTTT
TRBJ1-2	16	NA	TRBD1	TRBV4-2	CASSQVMGTGAYGYTF	TGTGCCAGCAGCCAAGTAATGGGGACAGGGGCCTATGGCTACACCTTC
TRBJ1-4	13	NA	NA	TRBV7-9	CASSQPRGEKLFF	TGTGCCAGCAGCCAACCGCGTGGTGAAAAACTGTTTTTT
TRBJ1-2	14	NA	TRBD1	TRBV2	CASSGQGAGYGYTF	TGTGCCAGCAGTGGACAGGGGGCAGGCTATGGCTACACCTTC
TRBJ2-2	13	NA	NA	TRBV7-8	CASSSQVVGELFF	TGTGCCAGCAGCTCCCAGGTAGTCGGGGAGCTGTTTTTT
TRBJ2-5	15	NA	NA	TRBV21-1	CASSKPWDSQETQYF	TGTGCCAGCAGCAAACCCTGGGACAGCCAAGAGACCCAGTACTTC
TRBJ2-5	15	NA	TRBD2	TRBV5-6	CASSSRSGGRETQYF	TGTGCCAGCAGCTCGAGGAGCGGGGGACGAGAGACCCAGTACTTC
TRBJ2-7	14	few	TRBD1	TRBV14	CASSLGQGFTEQYF	TGTGCCAGCAGCCTTGGACAGGGATTCACCGAGCAGTACTTC
TRBJ1-2	13	NA	NA	TRBV28	CASSLSGVGGYTF	TGTGCCAGCAGTTTATCAGGGGTGGGTGGCTACACCTTC
TRBJ2-1	16	NA	TRBD2	TRBV7-3	CASSLMGGRMGNEQFF	TGTGCCAGCAGCTTAATGGGCGGGAGGATGGGCAATGAGCAGTTCTTC
TRBJ1-1	12	NA	NA	TRBV28	CASFLQGTEAFF	TGTGCCAGCTTTCTCCAGGGAACTGAAGCTTTCTTT
TRBJ2-7	15	NA	NA	TRBV7-3	CASSLWSGDTYGQYF	TGTGCCAGCAGCTTATGGAGCGGGGACACCTACGGGCAGTACTTC
TRBJ2-7	16	NA	TRBD2	TRBV7-9	CASSLARGLDRYEQYF	TGTGCCAGCAGCTTAGCGCGGGGACTAGACCGATACGAGCAGTACTTC
TRBJ2-7	15	once	TRBD1	TRBV28	CASSLPGGVYYEQYF	TGTGCCAGCAGTCTCCCAGGGGGCGTTTATTACGAGCAGTACTTC
TRBJ2-2	15	NA	TRBD1	TRBV9	CASSTRQGNTGELFF	TGTGCCAGCAGCACGCGACAGGGGAACACCGGGGAGCTGTTTTTT
TRBJ2-5	14	NA	TRBD2	TRBV28	CASSPRLATETQYF	TGTGCCAGCAGCCCTCGACTAGCGACGGAGACCCAGTACTTC
TRBJ2-7	16	NA	TRBD1	TRBV29-1	CSVVGDRIQNSYEQYF	TGCAGCGTCGTTGGGGACAGGATCCAGAACTCCTACGAGCAGTACTTC
TRBJ2-7	13	NA	TRBD1	TRBV5-4	CASREGARYEQYF	TGTGCCAGCAGAGAGGGGGCGCGCTACGAGCAGTACTTC
TRBJ1-2	14	NA	TRBD1	TRBV5-1	CASSPSTGASGYTF	TGCGCCAGCAGCCCCTCGACAGGGGCATCTGGCTACACCTTC